The clone carrying this TCR beta chain was picked up a small number of times. Germline CDR1 is MNHNS and CDR2 is SASEGT. J was trimmed by 6 bases and V by 4 bases; bases with no gene match: 11. This CDR3 spans 15 amino acids. Sequenced by immunoSEQ multiplex PCR; TCRdb stores in-frame clones only, minus some. The sample yields under 65,000 clones, around 90% seen once. The data were taken from a study of technical replicates of blood from a few donors. The sequenced sample was PBMCs. The rearrangement links TRBV6-1 to TRBJ1-2, with 7 bases identical to TRBD1. The sequence was collected from a human donor in good health. Some clones in this sample may be carry-over from other donors' samples. CDR3 region: CASSAEGGRAHGYTF. The DNA of the CDR3 is TGTGCCAGCAGTGCTGAAGGGGGCAGGGCACATGGCTACACCTTC.